Detailed here is one T cell receptor beta chain. Other nucleotide sequences from this sample produce the same CDR3. This sample was included in a study of blood T cell repertoires in COVID-19. Enrolment of Seattle patients took place during active infection, and they were followed longitudinally. Original processing notes: Estimates of nucleated cell counts were drawn from the amplification of reference gene primers. Repertoires were generated with immunoSEQ multiplex PCR, while TCRdb's copy carries only in-frame clones and drops some. V and J calls and clone size are given by that table; D and trimming were obtained from the DNA. Altogether approximately 500,000 clones are present, roughly 89% being singletons, with the ten largest covering less than 9.5%. The CDR3 has 12 residues. Germline CDR1 reads SGHRS; CDR2 reads YFSETQ. Trimming shortened V by 1 base and J by 6 bases, and 7 bases separated the two germline ends.

The clonotype was recovered from a woman between 50 and 59 years old with COVID-19, enrolled during active disease. Source material: peripheral blood. The V and J genes are TRBV5-1 and TRBJ1-2; D may be TRBD1 (6 bases). This CDR3 reads CASSLTGNGYTF. CDR3 in DNA: TGCGCCAGCAGCTTGACAGGGAATGGCTACACCTTC.